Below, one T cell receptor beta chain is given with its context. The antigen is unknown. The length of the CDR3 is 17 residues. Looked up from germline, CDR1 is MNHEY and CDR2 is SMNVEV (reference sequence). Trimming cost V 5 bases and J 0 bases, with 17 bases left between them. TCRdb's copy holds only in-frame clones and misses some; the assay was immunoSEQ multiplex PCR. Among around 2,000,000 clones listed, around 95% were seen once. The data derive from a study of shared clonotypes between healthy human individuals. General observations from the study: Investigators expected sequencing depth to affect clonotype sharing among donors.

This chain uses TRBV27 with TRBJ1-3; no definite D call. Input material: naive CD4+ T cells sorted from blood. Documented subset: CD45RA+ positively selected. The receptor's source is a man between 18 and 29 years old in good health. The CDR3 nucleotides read TGTGCCAGCAGTCCTAGGACGGGGATGAGCTCTGGAAACACCATATATTTT. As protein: CASSPRTGMSSGNTIYF.